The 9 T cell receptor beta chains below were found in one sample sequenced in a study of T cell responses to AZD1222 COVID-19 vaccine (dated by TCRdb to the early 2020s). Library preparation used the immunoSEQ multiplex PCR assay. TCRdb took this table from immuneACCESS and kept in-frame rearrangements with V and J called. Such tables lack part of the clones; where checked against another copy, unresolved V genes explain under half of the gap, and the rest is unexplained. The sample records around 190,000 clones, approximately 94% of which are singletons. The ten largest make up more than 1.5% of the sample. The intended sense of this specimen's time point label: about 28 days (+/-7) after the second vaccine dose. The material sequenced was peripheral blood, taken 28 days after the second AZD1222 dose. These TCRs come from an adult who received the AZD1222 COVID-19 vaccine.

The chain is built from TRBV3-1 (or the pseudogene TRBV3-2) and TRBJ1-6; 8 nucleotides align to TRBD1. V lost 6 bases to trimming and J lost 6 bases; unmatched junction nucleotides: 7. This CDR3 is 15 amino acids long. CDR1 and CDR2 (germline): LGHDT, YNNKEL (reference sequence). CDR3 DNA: TGTGCCAGCAGGTGGGACAGGCAAGGTAATTCACCCCTCCACTTT. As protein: CASRWDRQGNSPLHF.

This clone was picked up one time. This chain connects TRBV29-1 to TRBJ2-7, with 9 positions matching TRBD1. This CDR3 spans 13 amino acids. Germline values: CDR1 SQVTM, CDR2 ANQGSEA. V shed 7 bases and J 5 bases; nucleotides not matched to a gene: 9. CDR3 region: CSAKGQGENEQYF. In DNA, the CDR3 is TGCAGCGCGAAGGGACAGGGTGAAAACGAGCAGTACTTC.

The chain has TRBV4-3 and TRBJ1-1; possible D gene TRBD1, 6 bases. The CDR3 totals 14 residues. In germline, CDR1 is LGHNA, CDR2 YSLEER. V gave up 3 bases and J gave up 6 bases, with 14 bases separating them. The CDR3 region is CASSQRQGFAEAFF. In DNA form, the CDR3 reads TGCGCCAGCAGCCAGCGTCAGGGGTTCGCTGAAGCTTTCTTT.

The CDR3 DNA reads TGTGCCAGCAGATCAGGCGCAGGGAACACTGAAGCTTTCTTT. Protein: CASRSGAGNTEAFF. The V and J genes are TRBV6-5 and TRBJ1-1; D is ambiguous. CDR1 is MNHEY and CDR2 is SVGAGI in the germline V gene. Trimming cost V 6 bases and J 1 base, with 12 bases left between them. This CDR3 is 14 amino acids long.

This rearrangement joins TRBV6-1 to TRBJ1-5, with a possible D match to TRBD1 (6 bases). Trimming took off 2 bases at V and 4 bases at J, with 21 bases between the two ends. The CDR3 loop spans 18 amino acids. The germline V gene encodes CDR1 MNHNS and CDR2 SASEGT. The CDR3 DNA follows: TGTGCCAGCAGTGAAATAGTTTTCAGGGGCGGGGGAAATCAGCCCCAGCATTTT. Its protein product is CASSEIVFRGGGNQPQHF.

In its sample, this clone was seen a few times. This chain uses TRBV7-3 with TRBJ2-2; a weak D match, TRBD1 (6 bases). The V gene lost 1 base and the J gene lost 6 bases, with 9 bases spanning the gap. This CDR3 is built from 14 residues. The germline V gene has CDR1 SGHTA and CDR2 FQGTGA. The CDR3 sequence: CASSLNREAGELFF. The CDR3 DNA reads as TGTGCCAGCAGCTTAAACAGGGAAGCCGGGGAGCTGTTTTTT. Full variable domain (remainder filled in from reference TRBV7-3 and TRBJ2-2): GAGVSQTPSNKVTEKGKYVELRCDPISGHTALYWYRQSLGQGPEFLIYFQGTGAADDSGLPNDRFFAVRPEGSVSTLKIQRTERGDSAVYLCASSLNREAGELFFGEGSRLTVL.

In DNA form, the CDR3 reads TGTGCCAGCTCATCTCGGAGGGAGAGGGAAAGCGGGGAGCTGTTTTTT. It encodes CASSSRRERESGELFF. The chain combines TRBV18 with TRBJ2-2; possible D gene TRBD2, 6 bases. The germline V gene has CDR1 KGHSH and CDR2 LQKENI. Trimming removed 5 bases at V and 7 bases at J, with 20 bases between. This CDR3 is 16 amino acids long. Together with reference TRBV18 and TRBJ2-2, the CDR3 gives the full variable domain: NAGVMQNPRHLVRRRGQEARLRCSPMKGHSHVYWYRQLPEEGLKFMVYLQKENIIDESGMPKERFSAEFPKEGPSILRIQQVVRGDSAAYFCASSSRRERESGELFFGEGSRLTVL.

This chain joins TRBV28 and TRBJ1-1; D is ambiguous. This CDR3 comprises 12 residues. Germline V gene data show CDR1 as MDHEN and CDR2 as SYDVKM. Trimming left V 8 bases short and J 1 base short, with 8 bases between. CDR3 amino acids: CASLTENTEAFF. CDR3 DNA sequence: TGTGCCAGCTTGACGGAGAACACTGAAGCTTTCTTT.

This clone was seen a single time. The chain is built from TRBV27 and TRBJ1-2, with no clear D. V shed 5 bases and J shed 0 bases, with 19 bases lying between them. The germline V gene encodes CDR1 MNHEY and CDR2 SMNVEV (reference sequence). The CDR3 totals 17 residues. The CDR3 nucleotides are TGTGCCAGCAGTCCCCGCGGTTCGGGTATAACTAACTATGGCTACACCTTC. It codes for CASSPRGSGITNYGYTF.